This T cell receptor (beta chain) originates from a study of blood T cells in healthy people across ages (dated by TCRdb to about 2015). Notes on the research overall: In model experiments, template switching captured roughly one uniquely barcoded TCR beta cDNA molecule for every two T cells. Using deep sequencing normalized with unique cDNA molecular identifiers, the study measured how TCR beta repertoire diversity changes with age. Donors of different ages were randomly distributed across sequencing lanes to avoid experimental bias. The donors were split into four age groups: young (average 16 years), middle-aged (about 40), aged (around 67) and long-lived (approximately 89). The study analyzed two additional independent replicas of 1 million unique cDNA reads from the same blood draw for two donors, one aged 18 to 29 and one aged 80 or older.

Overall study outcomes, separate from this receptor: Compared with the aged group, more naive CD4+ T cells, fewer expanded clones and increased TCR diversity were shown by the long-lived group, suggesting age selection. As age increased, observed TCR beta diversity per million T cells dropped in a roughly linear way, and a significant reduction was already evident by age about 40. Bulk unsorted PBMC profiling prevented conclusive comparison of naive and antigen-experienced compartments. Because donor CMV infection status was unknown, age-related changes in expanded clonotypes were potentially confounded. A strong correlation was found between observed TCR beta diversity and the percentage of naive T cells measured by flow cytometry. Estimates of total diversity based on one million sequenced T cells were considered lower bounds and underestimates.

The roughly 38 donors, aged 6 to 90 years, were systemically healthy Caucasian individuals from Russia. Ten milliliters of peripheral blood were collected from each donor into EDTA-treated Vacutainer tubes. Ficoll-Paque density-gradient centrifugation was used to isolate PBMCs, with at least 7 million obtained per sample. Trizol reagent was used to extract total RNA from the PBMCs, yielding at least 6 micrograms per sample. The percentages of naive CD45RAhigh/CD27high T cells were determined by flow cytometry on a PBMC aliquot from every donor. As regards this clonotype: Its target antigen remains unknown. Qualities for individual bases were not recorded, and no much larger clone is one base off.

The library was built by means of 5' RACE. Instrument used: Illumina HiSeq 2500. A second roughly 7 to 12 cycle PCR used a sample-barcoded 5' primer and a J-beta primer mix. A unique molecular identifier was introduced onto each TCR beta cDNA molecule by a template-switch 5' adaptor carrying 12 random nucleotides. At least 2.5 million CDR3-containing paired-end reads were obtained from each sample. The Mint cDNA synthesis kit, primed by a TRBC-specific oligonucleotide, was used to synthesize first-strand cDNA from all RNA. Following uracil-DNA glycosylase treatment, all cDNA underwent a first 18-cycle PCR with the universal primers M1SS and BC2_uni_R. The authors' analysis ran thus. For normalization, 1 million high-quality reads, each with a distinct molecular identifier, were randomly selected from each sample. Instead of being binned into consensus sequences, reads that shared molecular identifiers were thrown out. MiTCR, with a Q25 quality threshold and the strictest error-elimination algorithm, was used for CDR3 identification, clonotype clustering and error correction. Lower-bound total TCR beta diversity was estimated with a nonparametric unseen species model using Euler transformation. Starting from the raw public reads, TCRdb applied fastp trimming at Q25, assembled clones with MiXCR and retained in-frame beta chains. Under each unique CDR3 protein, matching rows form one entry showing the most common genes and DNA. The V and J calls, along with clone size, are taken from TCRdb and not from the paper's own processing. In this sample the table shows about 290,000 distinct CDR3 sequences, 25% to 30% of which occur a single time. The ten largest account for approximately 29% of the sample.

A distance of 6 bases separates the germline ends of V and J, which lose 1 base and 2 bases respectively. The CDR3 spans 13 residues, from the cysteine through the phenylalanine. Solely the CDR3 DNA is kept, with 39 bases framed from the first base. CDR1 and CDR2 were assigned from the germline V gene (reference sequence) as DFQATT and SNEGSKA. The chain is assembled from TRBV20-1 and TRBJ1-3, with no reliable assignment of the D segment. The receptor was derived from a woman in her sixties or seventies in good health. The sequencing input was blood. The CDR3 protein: CSARGGTGNTIYF. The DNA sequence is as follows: TGCAGTGCTAGAGGAGGGACTGGAAACACCATATATTTT.